The 11 T cell receptor beta chains below come from one sample, sequenced in a study of T cell responses to AZD1222 COVID-19 vaccine. Sequencing used immunoSEQ multiplex PCR; TCRdb keeps in-frame clones, though not all of them. In the table there are roughly 100,000 clones, 80% to 90% of which are singletons. The specimen comprised peripheral blood, sampled 28 days after the second AZD1222 dose. The receptors were sampled from an adult who received the AZD1222 COVID-19 vaccine.

The chain employs TRBV6-6 and TRBJ1-1, with 8 bases aligning to TRBD1. The length of the CDR3 is 12 residues. V shed 5 bases and J 8 bases; nucleotides not matched to a gene: 4. Per germline, CDR1 MNHNY and CDR2 SVGAGI (reference sequence). CDR3 residues: CASSVGQGEAFF. The CDR3 region has the DNA TGTGCCAGCAGTGTCGGACAGGGAGAAGCTTTCTTT.

This chain connects TRBV6-5 to TRBJ2-3, with D perhaps given as TRBD1 or TRBD2 (6 bases each). The V gene lost 0 bases and the J gene lost 2 bases, with 12 bases spanning the gap. Germline assignment: CDR1 MNHEY and CDR2 SVGAGI. The CDR3 loop spans 16 amino acids. The CDR3 here is CASSYSGGRFTDTQYF. In DNA, the CDR3 is TGTGCCAGCAGTTACTCCGGGGGCCGCTTCACAGATACGCAGTATTTT.

This clone was detected once. The rearrangement joins TRBV11-2 to TRBJ1-1; D is unclear. Germline V gene sequence: CDR1 SGHAT, CDR2 FQNNGV. Between the trimmed V and J ends, which lost 1 base and 0 bases, there was a span of 3 bases. The CDR3 has 13 residues. In DNA, the CDR3 is TGTGCCAGCAGCTTAGTCCTGAACACTGAAGCTTTCTTT. Encoded protein: CASSLVLNTEAFF.

V and J are TRBV28 and TRBJ2-7; 9 bases are shared with TRBD2. CDR3 length: 16 residues. Germline CDR1 and CDR2: MDHEN and SYDVKM. Trimming took 3 bases from V and 4 from J; bases not matched to a gene: 10. CDR3 DNA sequence: TGTGCCAGCAGTTTCCGGCCTAGCGGGATAAAATACGAGCAGTACTTC. Amino acids: CASSFRPSGIKYEQYF.

This sequence joins TRBV28 and TRBJ1-6, with D perhaps matching TRBD1 (5 bases). Trimming pared 10 bases from V and 7 bases from J, leaving 29 bases between. Germline V gene data show CDR1 as MDHEN and CDR2 as SYDVKM. The CDR3 covers 18 residues. CDR3 protein: CATLNAIGASMGNSPLHF. The CDR3 DNA reads as TGTGCCACCCTTAACGCCATCGGGGCGAGCATGGGGAATTCACCCCTCCACTTT.

The chain employs TRBV3-1 (or the pseudogene TRBV3-2) and TRBJ1-1; a possible D gene is TRBD1 (6 bases). This CDR3 region has 12 residues. V was pared by 9 bases and J by 0 bases, with 8 bases between. Germline V lookup: CDR1 LGHDT, CDR2 YNNKEL (reference sequence). The CDR3 sequence: CASGQLNTEAFF. In nucleotides, the CDR3 is TGTGCCAGTGGACAGCTGAACACTGAAGCTTTCTTT.

This chain connects TRBV7-9 to TRBJ2-7; 8 bases fit TRBD1. V lost 5 bases, J lost 3 bases, and 3 bases stayed unmatched. There are 13 residues in the CDR3. Germline values: CDR1 SEHNR, CDR2 FQNEAQ (reference sequence). CDR3: CASSPGTGYEQYF. The CDR3 DNA reads TGTGCCAGCAGCCCAGGGACAGGCTACGAGCAGTACTTC. Full variable domain (outside the CDR3, taken from reference TRBV7-9 and TRBJ2-7): DTGVSQNPRHKITKRGQNVTFRCDPISEHNRLYWYRQTLGQGPEFLTYFQNEAQLEKSRLLSDRFSAERPKGSFSTLEIQRTEQGDSAMYLCASSPGTGYEQYFGPGTRLTVT.

This chain uses TRBV10-3 with TRBJ1-1, with 7 bases identical to TRBD1. Germline V gene data show CDR1 as ENHRY and CDR2 as SYGVKD. This CDR3 contains 14 residues. V was clipped by 6 bases and J by 4 bases; unmatched bases: 8. CDR3 DNA: TGTGCCATCAGGGACCTGGAGGGGGCCACTGAAGCTTTCTTT. Translated: CAIRDLEGATEAFF.

The chain has TRBV4-3 and TRBJ2-3, with a weak D call TRBD2 (5 bases). V was cut by 0 bases and J by 5 bases, with 6 bases left in between. Germline CDR1 reads LGHNA; CDR2 reads YSLEER. This CDR3 is 13 amino acids long. CDR3 loop: CASSQDRGDTQYF. CDR3 bases: TGCGCCAGCAGCCAAGATCGGGGAGATACGCAGTATTTT.

The chain combines TRBV5-1 with TRBJ1-1, with no clear D. The germline gives CDR1 SGHRS, CDR2 YFSETQ. The CDR3 is 14 residues long. V was shortened by 0 bases and J by 1 base, with 7 bases between the two germline ends. CDR3 in DNA: TGCGCCAGCAGCTTGGGCAGCACGAACACTGAAGCTTTCTTT. It is translated as CASSLGSTNTEAFF.

The chain recombines TRBV11-2 with TRBJ2-3; D might be TRBD2 (5 bases). The V end was cut by 5 bases, the J end by 2 bases, with 17 bases between. The CDR3 length is 16 residues. CDR1 is SGHAT, CDR2 FQNNGV, per germline. In DNA form, the CDR3 reads TGTGCCAGCAGCCCCGATGCGAGCCGGGACACAGATACGCAGTATTTT. It is translated as CASSPDASRDTDTQYF. The variable domain in full, with the rest retrieved from reference TRBV11-2 and TRBJ2-3, is EAGVAQSPRYKIIEKRQSVAFWCNPISGHATLYWYQQILGQGPKLLIQFQNNGVVDDSQLPKDRFSAERLKGVDSTLKIQPAKLEDSAVYLCASSPDASRDTDTQYFGPGTRLTVL.